The table lists the clone carrying this TCR beta chain with a few counts. This sample is part of a study of blood T cell repertoires in COVID-19. Study background: Samples of COVID-19 (acute and convalescent) were obtained from the United States, Italy and Spain.

Original processing notes: It was from reference gene primer amplification that nucleated cell counts were estimated. Produced via immunoSEQ multiplex PCR; TCRdb's table is partial and in-frame only. V and J calls and clone size are given by that table; D and trimming were obtained from the DNA. The top ten hold 10% to 15% of the sample, which has around 70,000 clones, around 80% seen once. The CDR3 has 13 amino acids. Looked up from germline, CDR1 is GTSNPN and CDR2 is SVGIG (reference sequence). V was pared by 0 bases and J by 1 base, with 6 bases between. The material sequenced was peripheral blood. The TCR sequence derives from a human donor in a cohort sampled during active COVID-19. The chain couples TRBV30 to TRBJ1-1; D possibly corresponds to TRBD1 (5 bases). The CDR3 sequence is CAWSVGGNTEAFF. DNA for the CDR3: TGTGCCTGGAGTGTGGGGGGGAACACTGAAGCTTTCTTT.